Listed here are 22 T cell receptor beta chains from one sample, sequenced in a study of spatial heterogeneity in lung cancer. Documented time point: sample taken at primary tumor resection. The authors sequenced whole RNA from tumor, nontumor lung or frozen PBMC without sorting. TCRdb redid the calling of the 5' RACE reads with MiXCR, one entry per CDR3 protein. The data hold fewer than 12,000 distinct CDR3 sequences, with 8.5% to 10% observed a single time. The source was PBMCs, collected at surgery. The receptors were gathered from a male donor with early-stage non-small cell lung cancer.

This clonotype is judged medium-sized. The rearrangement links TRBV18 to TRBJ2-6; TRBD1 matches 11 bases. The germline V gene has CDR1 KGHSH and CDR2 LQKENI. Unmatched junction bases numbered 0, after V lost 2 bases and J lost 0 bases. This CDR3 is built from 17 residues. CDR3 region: CASSPGTGGSGANVLTF. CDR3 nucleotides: TGTGCCAGCTCACCAGGGACAGGGGGCTCTGGGGCCAACGTCCTGACTTTC.

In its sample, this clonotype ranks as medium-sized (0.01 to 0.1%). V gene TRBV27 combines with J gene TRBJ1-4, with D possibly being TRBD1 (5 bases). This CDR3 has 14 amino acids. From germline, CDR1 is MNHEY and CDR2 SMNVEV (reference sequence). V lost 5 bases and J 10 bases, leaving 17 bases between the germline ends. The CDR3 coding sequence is TGTGCCAGCAGTGTCCGGGACGGATCTTTAAAACTGTTTTTT. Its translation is CASSVRDGSLKLFF.

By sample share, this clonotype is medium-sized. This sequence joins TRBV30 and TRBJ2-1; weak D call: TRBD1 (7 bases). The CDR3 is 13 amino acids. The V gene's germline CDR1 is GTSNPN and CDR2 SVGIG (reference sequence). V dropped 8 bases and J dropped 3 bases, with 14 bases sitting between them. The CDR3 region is CAASQGGYNEQFF. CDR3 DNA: TGTGCCGCTAGCCAGGGGGGCTACAATGAGCAGTTCTTC.

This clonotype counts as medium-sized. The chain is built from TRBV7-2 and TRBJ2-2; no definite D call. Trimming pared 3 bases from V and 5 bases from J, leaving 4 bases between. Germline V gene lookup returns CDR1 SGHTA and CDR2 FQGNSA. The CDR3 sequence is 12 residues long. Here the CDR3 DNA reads TGTGCCAGCAGCTTCCGTACCGGGGAGCTGTTTTTT. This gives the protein CASSFRTGELFF. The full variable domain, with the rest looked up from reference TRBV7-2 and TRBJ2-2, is GAGVSQSPSNKVTEKGKDVELRCDPISGHTALYWYRQSLGQGLEFLIYFQGNSAPDKSGLPSDRFSAERTGGSVSTLTIQRTQQEDSAVYLCASSFRTGELFFGEGSRLTVL.

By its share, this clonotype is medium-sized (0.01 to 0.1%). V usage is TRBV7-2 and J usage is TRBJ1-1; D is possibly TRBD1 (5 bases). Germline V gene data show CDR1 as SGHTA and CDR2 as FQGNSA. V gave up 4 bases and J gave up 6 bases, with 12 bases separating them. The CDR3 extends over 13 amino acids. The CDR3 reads CASSSSGGSEAFF. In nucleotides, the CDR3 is TGTGCCAGCAGCTCCAGCGGGGGATCTGAAGCTTTCTTT.

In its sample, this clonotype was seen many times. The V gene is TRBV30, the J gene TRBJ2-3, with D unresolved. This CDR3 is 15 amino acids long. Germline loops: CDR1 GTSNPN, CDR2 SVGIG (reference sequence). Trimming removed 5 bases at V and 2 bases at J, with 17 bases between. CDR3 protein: CAWAETGLTTDTQYF. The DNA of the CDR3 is TGTGCCTGGGCCGAAACTGGGTTAACCACAGATACGCAGTATTTT.

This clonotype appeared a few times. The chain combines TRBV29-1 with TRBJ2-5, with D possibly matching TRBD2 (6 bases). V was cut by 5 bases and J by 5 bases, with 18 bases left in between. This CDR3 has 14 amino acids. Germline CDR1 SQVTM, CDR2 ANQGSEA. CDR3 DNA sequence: TGCAGCGTTCTCGGGGGTCTTGGTAGTGAGACCCAGTACTTC. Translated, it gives CSVLGGLGSETQYF.

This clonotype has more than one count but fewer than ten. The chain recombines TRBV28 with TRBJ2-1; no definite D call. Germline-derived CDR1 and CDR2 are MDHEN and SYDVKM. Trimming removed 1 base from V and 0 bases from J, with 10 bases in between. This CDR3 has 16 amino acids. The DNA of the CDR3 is TGTGCCAGCAGTTTATCCGGCCTTAGCTCCTACAATGAGCAGTTCTTC. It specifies CASSLSGLSSYNEQFF.

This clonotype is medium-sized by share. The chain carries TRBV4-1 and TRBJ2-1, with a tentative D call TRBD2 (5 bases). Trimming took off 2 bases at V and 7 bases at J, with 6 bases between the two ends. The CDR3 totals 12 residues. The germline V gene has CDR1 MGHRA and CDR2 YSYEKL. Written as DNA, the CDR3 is TGCGCCAGCAGCCAATCGGGAAATGAGCAGTTCTTC. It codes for CASSQSGNEQFF.

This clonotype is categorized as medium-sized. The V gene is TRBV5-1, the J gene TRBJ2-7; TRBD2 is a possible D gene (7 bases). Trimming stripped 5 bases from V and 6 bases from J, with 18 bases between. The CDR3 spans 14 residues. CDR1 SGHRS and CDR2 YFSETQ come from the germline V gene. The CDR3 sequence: CASRIGGLKSEQYF. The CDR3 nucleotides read TGCGCCAGCAGGATCGGGGGGCTGAAGTCCGAGCAGTACTTC. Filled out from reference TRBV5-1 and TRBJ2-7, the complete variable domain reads KAGVTQTPRYLIKTRGQQVTLSCSPISGHRSVSWYQQTPGQGLQFLFEYFSETQRNKGNFPGRFSGRQFSNSRSEMNVSTLELGDSALYLCASRIGGLKSEQYFGPGTRLTVT.

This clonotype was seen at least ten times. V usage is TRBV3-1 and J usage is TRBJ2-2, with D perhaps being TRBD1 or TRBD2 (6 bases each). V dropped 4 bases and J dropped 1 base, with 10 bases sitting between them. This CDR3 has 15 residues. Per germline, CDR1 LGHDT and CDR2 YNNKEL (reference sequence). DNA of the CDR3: TGTGCCAGCAGCCTAGGGGGGTTGAACACCGGGGAGCTGTTTTTT. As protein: CASSLGGLNTGELFF.

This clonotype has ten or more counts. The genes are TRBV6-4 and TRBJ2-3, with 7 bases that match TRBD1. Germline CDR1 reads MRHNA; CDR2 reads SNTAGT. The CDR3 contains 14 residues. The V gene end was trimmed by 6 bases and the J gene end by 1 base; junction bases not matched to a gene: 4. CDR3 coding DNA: TGTGCCAGCAGCCTAGACAGGGGCACAGATACGCAGTATTTT. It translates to CASSLDRGTDTQYF.

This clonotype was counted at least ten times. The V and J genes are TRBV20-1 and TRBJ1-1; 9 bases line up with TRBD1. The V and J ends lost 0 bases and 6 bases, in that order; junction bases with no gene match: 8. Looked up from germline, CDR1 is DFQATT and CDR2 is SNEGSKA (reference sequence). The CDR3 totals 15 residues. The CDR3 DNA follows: TGCAGTGCTAGAGAACAGGGGGCGGGAGGAGCTGAAGCTTTCTTT. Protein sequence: CSAREQGAGGAEAFF.

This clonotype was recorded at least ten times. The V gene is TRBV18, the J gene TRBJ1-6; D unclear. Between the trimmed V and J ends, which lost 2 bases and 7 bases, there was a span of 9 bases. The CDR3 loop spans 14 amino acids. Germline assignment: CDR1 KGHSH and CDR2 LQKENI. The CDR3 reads CASSPAARNSPLHF. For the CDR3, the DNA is TGTGCCAGCTCACCAGCGGCAAGGAATTCACCCCTCCACTTT.

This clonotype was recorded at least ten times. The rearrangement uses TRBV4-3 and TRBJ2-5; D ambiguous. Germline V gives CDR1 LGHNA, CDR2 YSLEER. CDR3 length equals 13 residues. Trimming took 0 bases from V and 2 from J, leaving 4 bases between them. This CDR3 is CASSQELQETQYF. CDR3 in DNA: TGCGCCAGCAGCCAAGAACTACAAGAGACCCAGTACTTC.

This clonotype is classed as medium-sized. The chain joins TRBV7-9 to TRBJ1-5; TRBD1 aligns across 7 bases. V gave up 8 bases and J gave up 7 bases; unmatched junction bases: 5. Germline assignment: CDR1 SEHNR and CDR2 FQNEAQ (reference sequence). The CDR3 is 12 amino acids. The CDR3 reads CASAQGSQPQHF. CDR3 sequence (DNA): TGTGCCAGCGCACAGGGGAGCCAGCCCCAGCATTTT.

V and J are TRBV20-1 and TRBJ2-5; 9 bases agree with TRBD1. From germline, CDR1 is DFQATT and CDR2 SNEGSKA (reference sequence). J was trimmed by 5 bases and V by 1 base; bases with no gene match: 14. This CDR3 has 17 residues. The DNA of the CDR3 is TGCAGTGCTAGAGGTCCGGGACAGGGAATCGCGCGTGAGACCCAGTACTTC. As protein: CSARGPGQGIARETQYF.

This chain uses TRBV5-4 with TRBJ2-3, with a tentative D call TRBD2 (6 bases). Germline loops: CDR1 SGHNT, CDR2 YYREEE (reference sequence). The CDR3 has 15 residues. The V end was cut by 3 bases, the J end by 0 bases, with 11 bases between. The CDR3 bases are TGTGCCAGCAGCTCTGGCGGGGCCAGCACAGATACGCAGTATTTT. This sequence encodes CASSSGGASTDTQYF.

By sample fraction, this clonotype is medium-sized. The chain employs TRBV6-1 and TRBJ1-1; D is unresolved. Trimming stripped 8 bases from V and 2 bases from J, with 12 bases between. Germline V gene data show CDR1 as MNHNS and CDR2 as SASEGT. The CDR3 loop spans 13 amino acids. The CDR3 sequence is CASVPRVNTEAFF. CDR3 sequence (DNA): TGTGCCAGCGTACCTCGGGTAAACACTGAAGCTTTCTTT.

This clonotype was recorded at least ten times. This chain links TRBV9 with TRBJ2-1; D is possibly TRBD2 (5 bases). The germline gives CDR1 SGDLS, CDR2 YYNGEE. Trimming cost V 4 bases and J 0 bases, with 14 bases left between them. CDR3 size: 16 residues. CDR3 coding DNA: TGTGCCAGCAGCATACGGACGGGGAGCTCCTACAATGAGCAGTTCTTC. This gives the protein CASSIRTGSSYNEQFF. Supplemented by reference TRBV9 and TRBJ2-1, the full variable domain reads DSGVTQTPKHLITATGQRVTLRCSPRSGDLSVYWYQQSLDQGLQFLIQYYNGEERAKGNILERFSAQQFPDLHSELNLSSLELGDSALYFCASSIRTGSSYNEQFFGPGTRLTVL.

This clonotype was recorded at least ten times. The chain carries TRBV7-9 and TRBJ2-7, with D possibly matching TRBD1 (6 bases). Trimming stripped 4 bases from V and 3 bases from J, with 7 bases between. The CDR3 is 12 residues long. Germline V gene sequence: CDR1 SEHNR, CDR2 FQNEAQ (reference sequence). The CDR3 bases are TGTGCCAGCAGCTCAGGGGTCTACGAGCAGTACTTC. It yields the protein CASSSGVYEQYF.

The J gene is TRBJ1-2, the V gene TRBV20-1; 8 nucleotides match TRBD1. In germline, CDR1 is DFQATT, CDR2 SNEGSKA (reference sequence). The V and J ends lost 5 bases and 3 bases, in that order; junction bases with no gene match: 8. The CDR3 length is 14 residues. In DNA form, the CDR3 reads TGCAGTGCTTTTCAGACAGGGGAGGACTATGGCTACACCTTC. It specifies CSAFQTGEDYGYTF.